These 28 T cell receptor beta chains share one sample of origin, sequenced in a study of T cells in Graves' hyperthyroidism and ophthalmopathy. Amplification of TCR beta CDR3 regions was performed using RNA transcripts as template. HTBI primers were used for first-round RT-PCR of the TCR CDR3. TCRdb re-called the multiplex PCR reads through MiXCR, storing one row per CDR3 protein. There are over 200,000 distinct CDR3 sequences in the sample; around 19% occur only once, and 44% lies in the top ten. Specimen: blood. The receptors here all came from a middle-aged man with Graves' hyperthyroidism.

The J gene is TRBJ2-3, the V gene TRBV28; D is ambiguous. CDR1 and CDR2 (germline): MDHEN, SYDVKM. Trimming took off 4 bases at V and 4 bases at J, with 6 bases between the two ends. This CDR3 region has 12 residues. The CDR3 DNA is TGTGCCAGCAGTTCACTGCCAGATACGCAGTATTTT. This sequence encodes CASSSLPDTQYF.

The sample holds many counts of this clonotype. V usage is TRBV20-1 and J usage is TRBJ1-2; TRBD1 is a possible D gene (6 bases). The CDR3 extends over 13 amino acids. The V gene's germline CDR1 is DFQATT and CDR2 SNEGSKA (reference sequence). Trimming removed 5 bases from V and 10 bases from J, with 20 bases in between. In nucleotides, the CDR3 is TGCAGTGCTGACACGACACAGGGAAGGATCTACACCTTC. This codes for CSADTTQGRIYTF.

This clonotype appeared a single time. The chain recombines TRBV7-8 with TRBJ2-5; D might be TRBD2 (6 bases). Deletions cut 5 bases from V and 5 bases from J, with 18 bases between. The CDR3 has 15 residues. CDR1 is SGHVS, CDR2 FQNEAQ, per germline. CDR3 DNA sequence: TGTGCCAGCAGCGTCTCCGGGGGTCCTGGGGAGACCCAGTACTTC. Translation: CASSVSGGPGETQYF.

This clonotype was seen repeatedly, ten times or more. The CDR3 sequence is CASSLIRNEQFF. The CDR3 DNA is TGTGCCAGCAGTTTAATCCGAAATGAGCAGTTCTTC. The V and J genes are TRBV12-3 or TRBV12-4 and TRBJ2-1; no definite D call. V dropped 2 bases and J dropped 7 bases, with 6 bases sitting between them. The CDR3 loop spans 12 amino acids.

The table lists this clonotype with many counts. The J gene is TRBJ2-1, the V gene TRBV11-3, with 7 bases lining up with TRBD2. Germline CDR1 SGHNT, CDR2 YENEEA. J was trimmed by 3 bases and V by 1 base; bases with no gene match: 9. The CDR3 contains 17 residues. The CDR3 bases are TGTGCCAGCAGCTTAGGGCGGGGGACCGACAACTACAATGAGCAGTTCTTC. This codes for CASSLGRGTDNYNEQFF.

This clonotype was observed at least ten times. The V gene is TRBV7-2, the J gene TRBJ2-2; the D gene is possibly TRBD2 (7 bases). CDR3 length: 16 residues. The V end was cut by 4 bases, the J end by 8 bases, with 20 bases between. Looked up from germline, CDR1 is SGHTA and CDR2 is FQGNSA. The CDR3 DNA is TGTGCCAGCAGCTCAGTAGGAGGGGGGGCGCAAGGGGAGCTGTTTTTT. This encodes CASSSVGGGAQGELFF.

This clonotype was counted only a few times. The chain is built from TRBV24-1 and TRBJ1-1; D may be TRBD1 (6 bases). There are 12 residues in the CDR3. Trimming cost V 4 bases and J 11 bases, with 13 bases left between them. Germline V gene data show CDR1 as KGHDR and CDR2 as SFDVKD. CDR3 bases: TGTGCCACCAGTGACCGGGGAGGGGGGGCTTTCTTT. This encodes CATSDRGGGAFF.

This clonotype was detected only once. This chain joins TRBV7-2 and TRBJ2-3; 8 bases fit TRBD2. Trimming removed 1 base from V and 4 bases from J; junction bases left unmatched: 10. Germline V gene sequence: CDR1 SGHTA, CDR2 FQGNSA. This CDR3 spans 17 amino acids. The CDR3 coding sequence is TGTGCCAGCAGCTTAGTTTTGGGCGGGGGGCCCCCAGATACGCAGTATTTT. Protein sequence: CASSLVLGGGPPDTQYF.

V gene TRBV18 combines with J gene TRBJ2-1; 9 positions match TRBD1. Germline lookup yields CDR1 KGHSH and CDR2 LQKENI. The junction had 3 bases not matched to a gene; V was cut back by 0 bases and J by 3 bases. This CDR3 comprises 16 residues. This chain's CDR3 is CASSPPETGGYNEQFF. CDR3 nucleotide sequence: TGTGCCAGCTCACCACCGGAGACAGGGGGCTACAATGAGCAGTTCTTC.

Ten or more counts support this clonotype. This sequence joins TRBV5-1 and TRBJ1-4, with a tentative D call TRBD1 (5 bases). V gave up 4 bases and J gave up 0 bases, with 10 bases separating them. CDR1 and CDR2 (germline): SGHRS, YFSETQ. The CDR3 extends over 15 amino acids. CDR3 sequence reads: CASSVTDSTNEKLFF. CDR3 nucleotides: TGCGCCAGCAGCGTGACAGACTCAACTAATGAAAAACTGTTTTTT.

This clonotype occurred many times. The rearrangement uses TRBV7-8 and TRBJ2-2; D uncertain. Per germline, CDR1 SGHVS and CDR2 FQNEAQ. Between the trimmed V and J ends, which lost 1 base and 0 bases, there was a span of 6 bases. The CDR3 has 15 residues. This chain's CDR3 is CASSLVHANTGELFF. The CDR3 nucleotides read TGTGCCAGCAGCTTAGTACACGCGAACACCGGGGAGCTGTTTTTT.

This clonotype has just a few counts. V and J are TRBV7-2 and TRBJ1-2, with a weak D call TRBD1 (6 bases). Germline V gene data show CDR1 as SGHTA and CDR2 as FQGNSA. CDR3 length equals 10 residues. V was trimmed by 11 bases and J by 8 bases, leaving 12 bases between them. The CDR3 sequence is CASGAEGYTF. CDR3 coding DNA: TGTGCCTCAGGGGCTGAGGGCTACACCTTC.

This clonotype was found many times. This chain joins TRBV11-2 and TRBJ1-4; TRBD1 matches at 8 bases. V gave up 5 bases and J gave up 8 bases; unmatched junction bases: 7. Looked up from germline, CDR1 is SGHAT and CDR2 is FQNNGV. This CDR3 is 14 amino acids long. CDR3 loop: CASSLRGTGEKLFF. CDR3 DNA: TGTGCCAGCAGCCTCCGCGGGACAGGAGAAAAACTGTTTTTT.

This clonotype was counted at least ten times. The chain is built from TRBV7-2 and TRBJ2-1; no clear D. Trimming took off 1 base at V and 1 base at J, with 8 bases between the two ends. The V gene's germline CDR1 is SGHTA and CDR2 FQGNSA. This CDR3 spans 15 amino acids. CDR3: CASSLEQLSYNEQFF. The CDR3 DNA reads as TGTGCCAGCAGCTTAGAACAACTTTCCTACAATGAGCAGTTCTTC. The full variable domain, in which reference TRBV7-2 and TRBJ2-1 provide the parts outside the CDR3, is GAGVSQSPSNKVTEKGKDVELRCDPISGHTALYWYRQSLGQGLEFLIYFQGNSAPDKSGLPSDRFSAERTGGSVSTLTIQRTQQEDSAVYLCASSLEQLSYNEQFFGPGTRLTVL.

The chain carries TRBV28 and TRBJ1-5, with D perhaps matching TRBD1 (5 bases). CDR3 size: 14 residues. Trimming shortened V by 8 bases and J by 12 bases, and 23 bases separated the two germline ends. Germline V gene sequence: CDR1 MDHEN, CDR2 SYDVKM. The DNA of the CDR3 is TGTGCCAGCTCGACAGTTAAGAACAATCATCTCCAGCATTTT. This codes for CASSTVKNNHLQHF.

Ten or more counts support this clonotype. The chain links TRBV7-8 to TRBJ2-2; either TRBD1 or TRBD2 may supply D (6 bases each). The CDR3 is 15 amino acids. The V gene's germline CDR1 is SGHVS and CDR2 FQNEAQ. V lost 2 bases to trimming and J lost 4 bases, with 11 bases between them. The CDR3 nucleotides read TGTGCCAGCAGCTTATTAGGGGGGACCACCGGGGAGCTGTTTTTT. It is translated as CASSLLGGTTGELFF.

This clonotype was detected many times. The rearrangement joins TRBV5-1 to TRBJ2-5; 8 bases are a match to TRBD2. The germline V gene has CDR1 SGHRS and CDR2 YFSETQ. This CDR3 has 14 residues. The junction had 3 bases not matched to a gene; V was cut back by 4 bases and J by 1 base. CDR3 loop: CASSRSGGQETQYF. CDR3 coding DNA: TGCGCCAGCAGCCGCAGCGGGGGCCAAGAGACCCAGTACTTC.

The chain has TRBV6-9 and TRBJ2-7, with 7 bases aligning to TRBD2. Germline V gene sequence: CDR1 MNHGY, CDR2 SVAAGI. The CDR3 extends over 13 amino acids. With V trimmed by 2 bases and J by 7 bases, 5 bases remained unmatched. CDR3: CASSYTEGGEQYF. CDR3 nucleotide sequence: TGTGCCAGCAGTTATACGGAGGGAGGGGAGCAGTACTTC.

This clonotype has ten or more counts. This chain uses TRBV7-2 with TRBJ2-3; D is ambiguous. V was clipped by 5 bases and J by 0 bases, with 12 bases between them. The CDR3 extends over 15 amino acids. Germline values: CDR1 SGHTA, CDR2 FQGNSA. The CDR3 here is CASSPSGISTDTQYF. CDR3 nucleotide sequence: TGTGCCAGCAGCCCCTCCGGAATAAGCACAGATACGCAGTATTTT.

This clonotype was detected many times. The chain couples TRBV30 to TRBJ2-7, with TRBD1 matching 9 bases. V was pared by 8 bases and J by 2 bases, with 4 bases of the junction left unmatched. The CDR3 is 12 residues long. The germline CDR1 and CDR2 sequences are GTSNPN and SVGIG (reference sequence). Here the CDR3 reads CATDRGTYEQYF. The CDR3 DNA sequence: TGTGCCACAGACAGGGGGACCTACGAGCAGTACTTC.

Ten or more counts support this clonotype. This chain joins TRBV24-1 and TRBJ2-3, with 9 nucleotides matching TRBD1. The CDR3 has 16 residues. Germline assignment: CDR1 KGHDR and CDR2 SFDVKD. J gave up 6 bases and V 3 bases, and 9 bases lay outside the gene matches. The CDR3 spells CATSDVRTGELDTQYF. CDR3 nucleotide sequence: TGTGCCACCAGTGATGTCCGGACAGGGGAGTTGGATACGCAGTATTTT.

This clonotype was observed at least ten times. Here the CDR3 reads CASSLATGGALVGTEAFF. For the CDR3, the DNA is TGCGCCAGCAGCTTGGCGACAGGGGGTGCCTTAGTGGGCACTGAAGCTTTCTTT. The gene calls are TRBV5-1 and TRBJ1-1; TRBD1 aligns across 9 bases. Trimming at V came to 0 bases and at J to 4 bases, leaving 13 bases not matched to a gene. CDR1 is SGHRS, CDR2 YFSETQ, per germline. The CDR3 sequence is 18 residues long.

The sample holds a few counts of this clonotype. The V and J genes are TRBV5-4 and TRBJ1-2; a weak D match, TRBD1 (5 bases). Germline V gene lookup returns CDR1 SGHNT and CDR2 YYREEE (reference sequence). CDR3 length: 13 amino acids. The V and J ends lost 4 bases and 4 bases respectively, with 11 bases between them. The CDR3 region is CASSRGLGYGYTF. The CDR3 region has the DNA TGTGCCAGCAGCCGGGGACTGGGCTATGGCTACACCTTC.

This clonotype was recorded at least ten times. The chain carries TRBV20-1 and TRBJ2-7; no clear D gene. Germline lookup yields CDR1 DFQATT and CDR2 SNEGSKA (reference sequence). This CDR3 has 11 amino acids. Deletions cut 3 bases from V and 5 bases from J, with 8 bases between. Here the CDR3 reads CSARVRDEQYF. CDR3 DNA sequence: TGCAGTGCTAGGGTAAGGGACGAGCAGTACTTC.

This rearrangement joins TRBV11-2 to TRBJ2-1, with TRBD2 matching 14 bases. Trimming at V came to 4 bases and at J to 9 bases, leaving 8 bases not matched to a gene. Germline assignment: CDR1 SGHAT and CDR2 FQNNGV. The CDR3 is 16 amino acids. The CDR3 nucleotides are TGTGCCAGCAGCTCCGGACTAGCGGGGGGTCGGGCTGAGCAGTTCTTC. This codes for CASSSGLAGGRAEQFF.

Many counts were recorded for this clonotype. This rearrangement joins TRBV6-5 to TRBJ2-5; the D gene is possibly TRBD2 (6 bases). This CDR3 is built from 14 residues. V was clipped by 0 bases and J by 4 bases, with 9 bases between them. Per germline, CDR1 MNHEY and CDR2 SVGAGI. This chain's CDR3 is CASSYSGGGETQYF. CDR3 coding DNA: TGTGCCAGCAGTTACTCGGGAGGTGGAGAGACCCAGTACTTC.

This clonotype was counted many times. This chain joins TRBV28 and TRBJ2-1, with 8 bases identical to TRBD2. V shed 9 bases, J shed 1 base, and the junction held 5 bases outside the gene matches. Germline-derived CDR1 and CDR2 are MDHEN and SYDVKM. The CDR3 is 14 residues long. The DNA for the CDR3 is TGTGCCAGTTCCAGCGGGGGTTCCTACAATGAGCAGTTCTTC. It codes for CASSSGGSYNEQFF. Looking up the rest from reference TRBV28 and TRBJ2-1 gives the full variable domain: DVKVTQSSRYLVKRTGEKVFLECVQDMDHENMFWYRQDPGLGLRLIYFSYDVKMKEKGDIPEGYSVSREKKERFSLILESASTNQTSMYLCASSSGGSYNEQFFGPGTRLTVL.

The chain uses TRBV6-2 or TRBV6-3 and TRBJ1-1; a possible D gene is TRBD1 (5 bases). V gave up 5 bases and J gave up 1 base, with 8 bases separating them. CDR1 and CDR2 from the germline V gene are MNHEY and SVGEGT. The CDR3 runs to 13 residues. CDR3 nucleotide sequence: TGTGCCAGCAGTAACACAGGGAACACTGAAGCTTTCTTT. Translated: CASSNTGNTEAFF.